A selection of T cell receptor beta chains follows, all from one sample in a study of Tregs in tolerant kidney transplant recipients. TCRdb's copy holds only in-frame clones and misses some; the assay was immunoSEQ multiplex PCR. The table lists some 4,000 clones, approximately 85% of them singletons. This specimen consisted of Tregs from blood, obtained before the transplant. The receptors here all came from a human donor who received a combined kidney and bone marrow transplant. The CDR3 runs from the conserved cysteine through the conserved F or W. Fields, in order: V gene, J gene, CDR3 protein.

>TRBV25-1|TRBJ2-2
CASTKTGSGELFF
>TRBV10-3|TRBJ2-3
CAISSFLSTDTQYF
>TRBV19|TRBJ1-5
CASSILGNRGPQPQHF
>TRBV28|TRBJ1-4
CASSFGATNEKLFF
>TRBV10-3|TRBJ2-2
CAISASGRAAPGELFF
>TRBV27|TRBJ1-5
CASSLGQGIQPQHF
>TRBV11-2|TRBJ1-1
CASSLGTGDTEAFF
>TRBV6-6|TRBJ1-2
CASTRQADNYGYTF
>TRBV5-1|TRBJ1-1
CASSFTQGGTEAFF
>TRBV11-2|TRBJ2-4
CASSLGTSGSTDIQYF
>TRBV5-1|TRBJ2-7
CASSLSGTGPYEQYF
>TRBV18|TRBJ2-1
CASSPMVGTTNNEQFF
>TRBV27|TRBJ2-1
CASSSGSTGFVNEQFF
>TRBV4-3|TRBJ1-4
CASSQRGVWEEKLFF
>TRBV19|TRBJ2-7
CASSRRGRSYEQYF
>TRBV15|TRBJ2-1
CATSRSLLETSGYNEQFF
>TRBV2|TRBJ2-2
CASRPPRGPEDTGELFF
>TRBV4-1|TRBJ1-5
CASSQEQGPQHF
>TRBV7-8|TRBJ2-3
CASSGRLAGVPDTQYF
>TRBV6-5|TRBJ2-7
CASSSVTSRSSYEQYF
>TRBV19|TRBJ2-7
CASSPGQGGYEQYF
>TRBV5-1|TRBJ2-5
CASSFQPGAETQYF
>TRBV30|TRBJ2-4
CAWRPGANIQYF
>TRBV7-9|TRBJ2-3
CASSARGRDRVPDTQYF
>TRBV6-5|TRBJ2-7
CASRTSGGGSYEQYF
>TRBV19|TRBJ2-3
CASSIAVAGLTDTQYF
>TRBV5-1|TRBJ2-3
CASSLVTGGADTQYF
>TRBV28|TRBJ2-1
CASSFVTFSGSYNEQFF
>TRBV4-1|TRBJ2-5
CASSQGQGGFGRETQYF
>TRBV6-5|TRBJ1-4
CASSYTGQFEKLFF
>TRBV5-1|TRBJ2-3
CASSPGQGTDTQYF
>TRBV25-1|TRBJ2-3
CASSDSGITDTQYF
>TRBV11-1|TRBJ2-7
CASSFRLAGTYEQYF
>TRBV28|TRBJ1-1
CASRTVLNTEAFF
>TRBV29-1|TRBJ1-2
CSVEGGDWVYGYTF
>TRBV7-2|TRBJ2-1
CASSPRPARTYNEQFF
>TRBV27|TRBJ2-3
CARTEKGSHTDTQYF
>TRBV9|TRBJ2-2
CASSVDYTGELFF
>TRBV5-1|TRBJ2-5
CASSLERGLAGRETQYF
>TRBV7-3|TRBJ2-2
CASSYRLAGNAGELFF
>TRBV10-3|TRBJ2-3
CAIGTSGNADTQYF
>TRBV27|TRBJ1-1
CASSDRGQPEAFF
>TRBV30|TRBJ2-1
CALTGTRGSYNEQFF
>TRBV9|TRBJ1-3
CASSVGGGRSGNTIYF
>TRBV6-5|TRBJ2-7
CASSYSFGGSWYEQYF
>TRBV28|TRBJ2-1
CASMPGLAENEQFF
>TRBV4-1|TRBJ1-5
CASSHRGDSNQPQHF
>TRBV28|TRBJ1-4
CASGTAGRKLFF
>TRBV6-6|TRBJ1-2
CASSYGQGNGYTF
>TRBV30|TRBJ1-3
CACRPGQLLSGNTIYF
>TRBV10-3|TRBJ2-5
CAISESTGGETQYF
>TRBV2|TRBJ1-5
CASSNSFSNQPQHF
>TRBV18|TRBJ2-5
CASSPGPKETQYF
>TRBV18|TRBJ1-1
CASSLQENTEAFF
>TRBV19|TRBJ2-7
CASSITSGDSYEQYF
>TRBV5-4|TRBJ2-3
CASSPGLAGGADTQYF
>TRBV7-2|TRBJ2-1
CASSLGASGKFHNEQFF
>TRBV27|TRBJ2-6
CASSPTVSGANVLTF
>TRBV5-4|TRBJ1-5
CASSPGRNQPQHF